This passage covers 28 T cell receptor beta chains from one sample sequenced in a study of cytomegalovirus exposure and HLA in healthy donors (dated by TCRdb to about 2017). The library was built by means of the immunoSEQ multiplex PCR assay. The table comes from immuneACCESS by way of TCRdb, which keeps in-frame sequences with V and J called. Part of the clones is missing from these tables; in studies checked, under half for an unresolved V gene and the rest for unknown reasons. The sample includes about 120,000 clones, with about 85% observed a single time. The biggest ten clones account for 2% to 2.5% of the sample. Sequences were obtained from PBMCs. Source of these receptors: a young woman in good health and CMV-seronegative.

V usage is TRBV18 and J usage is TRBJ2-7, with D possibly matching TRBD2 (6 bases). Germline V gene sequence: CDR1 KGHSH, CDR2 LQKENI. Trimming left V 3 bases short and J 4 bases short, with 19 bases between. The CDR3 has 16 amino acids. The CDR3 spells CASSPGTARSGYEQYF. The CDR3 DNA follows: TGTGCCAGCTCACCGGGGACTGCGAGATCGGGGTACGAGCAGTACTTC.

The V call is TRBV30, the J call TRBJ2-5; the match to TRBD2 covers 9 bases. The CDR3 has 14 amino acids. V dropped 0 bases and J dropped 2; count of bases not matched to a gene: 1. Germline lookup yields CDR1 GTSNPN and CDR2 SVGIG (reference sequence). The CDR3, as DNA: TGTGCCTGGAGTGTTGCGGGGGGGCAAGAGACCCAGTACTTC. Its translation: CAWSVAGGQETQYF. Using reference TRBV30 and TRBJ2-5 for the parts outside the CDR3, the full variable domain is SQTIHQWPATLVQPVGSPLSLECTVEGTSNPNLYWYRQAAGRGLQLLFYSVGIGQISSEVPQNLSASRPQDRQFILSSKKLLLSDSGFYLCAWSVAGGQETQYFGPGTRLLVL.

The J gene is TRBJ1-2, the V gene TRBV6-5; 7 bases match TRBD1. The length of the CDR3 is 13 residues. CDR1 is MNHEY, CDR2 SVGAGI, per germline. The J segment lost 6 bases and the V segment lost 2 bases, leaving 3 bases of the junction unmatched. Here the CDR3 DNA reads TGTGCCAGCAGTTACGAGGGGGCAAATGGCTACACCTTC. Its translation: CASSYEGANGYTF.

The chain links TRBV5-4 to TRBJ2-7; the D gene is possibly TRBD2 (6 bases). Deletions cut 0 bases from V and 2 bases from J, with 12 bases between. Germline values: CDR1 SGHNT, CDR2 YYREEE (reference sequence). This CDR3 spans 15 amino acids. CDR3 residues: CASSLGRGEAYEQYF. Here the CDR3 DNA reads TGTGCCAGCAGCTTGGGACGCGGGGAGGCCTACGAGCAGTACTTC.

The chain employs TRBV7-6 and TRBJ2-4; 12 nucleotides line up with TRBD2. CDR1 SGHVS and CDR2 FNYEAQ come from the germline V gene. The V segment lost 5 bases and the J segment 8 bases; nucleotides outside the gene matches: 10. The CDR3 is made up of 16 amino acids. The CDR3 DNA is TGTGCCAGCAGCCCGCTAGCGGGGGGGGCCGTGGACATTCAGTACTTC. It specifies CASSPLAGGAVDIQYF.

J is TRBJ1-1 and V is TRBV6-5, with D perhaps TRBD1 (6 bases). CDR3 size: 13 residues. CDR1 MNHEY and CDR2 SVGAGI come from the germline V gene. V lost 2 bases to trimming and J lost 5 bases, with 9 bases between them. The CDR3 loop reads CASSYRDRTEAFF. As DNA, the CDR3 is TGTGCCAGCAGTTACCGAGACAGGACTGAAGCTTTCTTT.

Note on this clone: The sample contains more than one DNA sequence encoding this CDR3. The V and J genes are TRBV11-3 and TRBJ1-1; the D gene is possibly TRBD1 (5 bases). This CDR3 is built from 13 residues. V was shortened by 3 bases and J by 1 base, with 6 bases between the two germline ends. Germline CDR1 and CDR2: SGHNT and YENEEA. CDR3 amino acids: CASSLGGNTEAFF. CDR3 nucleotides: TGTGCCAGCAGCTTGGGGGGGAACACTGAAGCTTTCTTT.

This clone has a single count. The chain couples TRBV27 to TRBJ2-1; weak D call: TRBD1 (5 bases). The germline V gene encodes CDR1 MNHEY and CDR2 SMNVEV (reference sequence). The CDR3 sequence is 15 residues long. The V end lost 4 bases, the J end lost 7 bases, and 17 bases lay between the germline ends. CDR3 amino acids: CASSSLWPQGNEQFF. Here the CDR3 DNA reads TGTGCCAGCAGTTCTCTCTGGCCCCAGGGTAATGAGCAGTTCTTC.

The chain couples TRBV11-2 to TRBJ2-2, with D maybe TRBD2 (5 bases). Germline assignment: CDR1 SGHAT and CDR2 FQNNGV. V was clipped by 6 bases and J by 1 base, with 18 bases between them. This CDR3 has 17 residues. CDR3 residues: CASREDVMAGNTGELFF. CDR3 DNA sequence: TGTGCCAGCAGGGAAGATGTTATGGCGGGGAACACCGGGGAGCTGTTTTTT.

This clone has at least ten counts. The rearrangement links TRBV7-9 to TRBJ1-2; tentatively, D is TRBD1 (5 bases). There are 13 residues in the CDR3. Trimming stripped 0 bases from V and 8 bases from J, with 10 bases between. From germline, CDR1 is SEHNR and CDR2 FQNEAQ (reference sequence). The DNA of the CDR3 is TGTGCCAGCAGCTTAGCCCAGGGCTGGGGCTACACCTTC. It yields the protein CASSLAQGWGYTF.

V and J are TRBV27 and TRBJ2-7; 10 nucleotides match TRBD1. The trim removed 4 bases at V and 4 bases at J, leaving 19 bases unmatched. CDR1 MNHEY and CDR2 SMNVEV come from the germline V gene (reference sequence). The CDR3 length is 19 residues. CDR3 sequence: CASSSAVWPDRGRGYEQYF. The CDR3 bases are TGTGCCAGCAGTTCGGCGGTCTGGCCAGACAGGGGGCGTGGGTACGAGCAGTACTTC.

This clone came up once. The rearrangement uses TRBV5-6 and TRBJ1-3; no firm D call. The CDR3 covers 15 residues. CDR1 and CDR2 from the germline V gene are SGHDT and YYEEEE. Trimming shortened V by 2 bases and J by 2 bases, and 11 bases separated the two germline ends. The CDR3 nucleotides are TGTGCCAGCAGCTTTACTAGGGCCGCTGGAAACACCATATATTTT. It yields the protein CASSFTRAAGNTIYF.

The chain carries TRBV14 and TRBJ1-1; 8 nucleotides line up with TRBD1. With V trimmed by 6 bases and J by 8 bases, 5 bases remained unmatched. The CDR3 totals 12 residues. CDR1 and CDR2 (germline): SGHDN, FVKESK. CDR3 loop: CASRSGGLEAFF. CDR3 DNA: TGTGCCAGCAGGTCAGGGGGCTTAGAAGCTTTCTTT.

J is TRBJ1-6 and V is TRBV5-6; D perhaps matches TRBD1 (6 bases). This CDR3 spans 16 amino acids. The germline V gene encodes CDR1 SGHDT and CDR2 YYEEEE. Between the trimmed V and J ends, which lost 4 bases and 7 bases, there was a span of 18 bases. CDR3 coding DNA: TGTGCCAGCAGCCGTGGGGGGGACAACCTAAATTCACCCCTCCACTTT. Residues: CASSRGGDNLNSPLHF. Combining the CDR3 with reference TRBV5-6 and TRBJ1-6 gives the whole variable domain DAGVTQSPTHLIKTRGQQVTLRCSPKSGHDTVSWYQQALGQGPQFIFQYYEEEERQRGNFPDRFSGHQFPNYSSELNVNALLLGDSALYLCASSRGGDNLNSPLHFGNGTRLTVT.

The chain employs TRBV7-8 and TRBJ2-7, with D tentatively TRBD2 (7 bases). V lost 4 bases and J lost 5, with 12 bases in between. CDR3 length: 13 residues. Germline values: CDR1 SGHVS, CDR2 FQNEAQ. CDR3 nucleotides: TGTGCCAGCAGCTGGGCGGGGGCCCACGAGCAGTACTTC. Amino acid sequence: CASSWAGAHEQYF. Together with reference TRBV7-8 and TRBJ2-7, the CDR3 gives the full variable domain: GAGVSQSPRYKVAKRGQDVALRCDPISGHVSLFWYQQALGQGPEFLTYFQNEAQLDKSGLPSDRFFAERPEGSVSTLKIQRTQQEDSAVYLCASSWAGAHEQYFGPGTRLTVT.

The sample holds one count of this clone. V and J are TRBV9 and TRBJ2-1; TRBD1 matches 8 bases. This CDR3 is built from 20 residues. Germline lookup yields CDR1 SGDLS and CDR2 YYNGEE. The V gene end was trimmed by 3 bases and the J gene end by 0 bases; junction bases not matched to a gene: 17. CDR3 bases: TGTGCCAGCAGCGGAGCCCCCGCAGGGGGCCCACTGAGCTCCTACAATGAGCAGTTCTTC. Amino acids: CASSGAPAGGPLSSYNEQFF. Using reference TRBV9 and TRBJ2-1 for the parts outside the CDR3, the full variable domain is DSGVTQTPKHLITATGQRVTLRCSPRSGDLSVYWYQQSLDQGLQFLIQYYNGEERAKGNILERFSAQQFPDLHSELNLSSLELGDSALYFCASSGAPAGGPLSSYNEQFFGPGTRLTVL.

V is TRBV6-5 and J is TRBJ1-4, with 12 bases aligning to TRBD1. This CDR3 has 15 residues. The V and J ends lost 5 bases and 7 bases, in that order; junction bases with no gene match: 5. CDR1 and CDR2 from the germline V gene are MNHEY and SVGAGI. The CDR3 DNA reads as TGTGCCAGCAGTCGCCTGGGACAGGGGGCTGAAAAACTGTTTTTT. Translation: CASSRLGQGAEKLFF.

This clone was seen only a few times. The CDR3 region has the DNA TGTGCCAGCAGTAACAGGGATGGGCGAGAAAAACTGTTTTTT. This encodes CASSNRDGREKLFF. The chain couples TRBV6-5 to TRBJ1-4; a weak D match, TRBD1 (6 bases). The CDR3 runs 14 residues. V lost 5 bases and J lost 8, with 15 bases in between. Germline assignment: CDR1 MNHEY and CDR2 SVGAGI.

The chain links TRBV18 to TRBJ1-6, with TRBD1 matching 7 bases. Looked up from germline, CDR1 is KGHSH and CDR2 is LQKENI. This CDR3 spans 16 amino acids. J was trimmed by 7 bases and V by 2 bases; bases with no gene match: 8. Here the CDR3 reads CASSPSRTGSNSPLHF. For the CDR3, the DNA is TGTGCCAGCTCACCATCGAGGACAGGATCGAATTCACCCCTCCACTTT.

J is TRBJ2-3 and V is TRBV9, with TRBD2 matching 7 bases. Germline values: CDR1 SGDLS, CDR2 YYNGEE. Trimming removed 1 base from V and 5 bases from J; junction bases left unmatched: 4. CDR3 length: 14 amino acids. For the CDR3, the DNA is TGTGCCAGCAGCGTAAGCGGGGCCGAAGATACGCAGTATTTT. It translates to CASSVSGAEDTQYF.

In regard to this clone: Other DNA sequences within the sample encode an identical CDR3. The chain joins TRBV30 to TRBJ1-2; 8 bases align to TRBD1. CDR3 length: 12 residues. V lost 5 bases and J lost 5; bases outside the gene matches: 4. CDR1 is GTSNPN, CDR2 SVGIG, per germline (reference sequence). CDR3 sequence (DNA): TGTGCCTGGGGGGACAGGTCATATGGCTACACCTTC. This sequence encodes CAWGDRSYGYTF.

The CDR3 DNA reads as TGTGCCAGCAGCTTCCCGGGACAGGGAGCCGGTAATGAGCAGTTCTTC. Translated: CASSFPGQGAGNEQFF. The chain joins TRBV7-9 to TRBJ2-1; the match to TRBD1 covers 9 bases. V lost 3 bases, J lost 7 bases, and 10 bases stayed unmatched. The CDR3 is made up of 16 amino acids. Germline V CDR1 and CDR2: SEHNR, FQNEAQ (reference sequence).

This clone was detected once. The chain links TRBV6-6 to TRBJ2-7; 10 bases align to TRBD1. The trim removed 6 bases at V and 6 bases at J, leaving 5 bases unmatched. Germline V gene sequence: CDR1 MNHNY, CDR2 SVGAGI (reference sequence). The CDR3 runs to 13 residues. CDR3 DNA sequence: TGTGCCAGCAGCCCTTGGACAGGGGGCGAGCAGTACTTC. It specifies CASSPWTGGEQYF.

The chain is built from TRBV12-5 and TRBJ2-2; D perhaps matches TRBD1 (6 bases). CDR3 length: 16 residues. Looked up from germline, CDR1 is LGHNT and CDR2 is FRNRAP. V dropped 3 bases and J dropped 1 base, with 12 bases sitting between them. The CDR3, as DNA: TGTGCTAGTGGTTTACCGGGACATAGGAACACCGGGGAGCTGTTTTTT. Translating it yields CASGLPGHRNTGELFF.

The V and J genes are TRBV5-1 and TRBJ2-3; the match to TRBD2 covers 11 bases. The junction had 8 bases not matched to a gene; V was cut back by 3 bases and J by 5 bases. Germline V gene data show CDR1 as SGHRS and CDR2 as YFSETQ. The CDR3 is 16 residues long. The chain's CDR3 is CASSSLAGGLEDTQYF. DNA of the CDR3: TGCGCCAGCAGCTCTCTAGCGGGGGGTCTGGAAGATACGCAGTATTTT.

The chain links TRBV6-1 to TRBJ1-6, with 9 bases lining up with TRBD1. Germline assignment: CDR1 MNHNS and CDR2 SASEGT. Unmatched junction bases numbered 10, after V lost 10 bases and J lost 9 bases. The CDR3 has 14 residues. CDR3 in amino acids: CATGGTGRGSPLHF. Written as DNA, the CDR3 is TGTGCCACCGGGGGGACAGGGAGAGGTTCACCCCTCCACTTT.

The CDR3 DNA is TGTGCCAGCAGCTTAGCCGGGGGGCTTAGCTCCTACGAGCAGTACTTC. It is translated as CASSLAGGLSSYEQYF. The gene calls are TRBV7-9 and TRBJ2-7; D is possibly TRBD2 (7 bases). V was trimmed by 0 bases and J by 0 bases, leaving 12 bases between them. The V gene's germline CDR1 is SEHNR and CDR2 FQNEAQ (reference sequence). The CDR3 has 16 residues.

V gene TRBV11-3 combines with J gene TRBJ2-7; 12 bases map to TRBD2. This CDR3 spans 16 amino acids. V gave up 5 bases and J gave up 4 bases; unmatched junction bases: 9. CDR1 and CDR2 from the germline V gene are SGHNT and YENEEA. CDR3 sequence: CASSTRTSGEPYEQYF. In nucleotides, the CDR3 is TGTGCCAGCAGCACGCGGACTAGCGGGGAACCTTACGAGCAGTACTTC. Full variable domain (missing parts from reference TRBV11-3 and TRBJ2-7): EAGVVQSPRYKIIEKKQPVAFWCNPISGHNTLYWYLQNLGQGPELLIRYENEEAVDDSQLPKDRFSAERLKGVDSTLKIQPAELGDSAVYLCASSTRTSGEPYEQYFGPGTRLTVT.